This entry lists 27 T cell receptor beta chains sequenced from one sample in a study of CD8 T cells in Susac syndrome. The authors reverse transcribed 0.5 to 1 ug RNA with random hexamers. TCRdb passed the immunoSEQ multiplex PCR reads through MiXCR, listing each CDR3 protein once. Among about 190,000 distinct CDR3 sequences listed, around 93% were seen once. Specimen: CD4+ T cells from PBMCs. The receptor source for this set is a human donor in good health.

V usage is TRBV20-1 and J usage is TRBJ2-5; no firm D call. The CDR3 is 14 amino acids. Between the trimmed V and J ends, which lost 1 base and 2 bases, there was a span of 11 bases. Per the germline V gene, CDR1 is DFQATT and CDR2 is SNEGSKA (reference sequence). CDR3 coding DNA: TGCAGTGCTAGAGGTGGCGTCAAACAAGAGACCCAGTACTTC. As protein: CSARGGVKQETQYF.

The rearrangement links TRBV5-6 to TRBJ1-1; possible D gene TRBD1, 6 bases. The CDR3 is 15 residues long. Germline V CDR1 and CDR2: SGHDT, YYEEEE. Trimming shortened V by 3 bases and J by 4 bases, and 16 bases separated the two germline ends. This CDR3 reads CASSWGPTGGTEAFF. The CDR3 region has the DNA TGTGCCAGCAGCTGGGGGCCCACCGGAGGCACTGAAGCTTTCTTT.

The chain recombines TRBV28 with TRBJ2-2, with D maybe TRBD2 (7 bases). This CDR3 is built from 13 residues. The V and J ends lost 8 bases and 16 bases respectively, with 23 bases between them. The germline gives CDR1 MDHEN, CDR2 SYDVKM. The CDR3 bases are TGTGCCAGCCGACCTCTTTATGCGGGGGCCCCGTTTTTT. It specifies CASRPLYAGAPFF.

This chain links TRBV7-3 with TRBJ2-5; D may match TRBD1 or TRBD2 (5 bases each). Germline V gene lookup returns CDR1 SGHTA and CDR2 FQGTGA. The V gene lost 6 bases and the J gene lost 2 bases, with 10 bases spanning the gap. CDR3 length: 13 residues. CDR3 amino acids: CASSPGPQETQYF. The CDR3 region has the DNA TGTGCCAGCAGTCCGGGACCTCAAGAGACCCAGTACTTC.

Concerning this clonotype: At one boundary the junction diverges from the germline segment, which might be a read error. J is TRBJ1-3 and V is TRBV19; D ambiguous. Looked up from germline, CDR1 is LNHDA and CDR2 is SQIVND (reference sequence). The CDR3 is made up of 12 amino acids. The CDR3 protein is CASTFSGNTVYF. The CDR3 DNA sequence: TGTGCCAGTACATTCTCTGGAAACACCGTATATTTT. Based on the CDR3 plus reference TRBV19 and TRBJ1-3, the full variable domain is DGGITQSPKYLFRKEGQNVTLSCEQNLNHDAMYWYRQDPGQGLRLIYYSQIVNDFQKGDIAEGYSVSREKKESFPLTVTSAQKNPTAFYLCASTFSGNTVYFGEGSWLTVV.

This clonotype was seen once. The chain is built from TRBV6-5 and TRBJ2-7; 11 nucleotides line up with TRBD2. With 8 bases clipped from V and 0 bases from J, the junction kept 3 bases outside the gene matches. Germline V lookup: CDR1 MNHEY, CDR2 SVGAGI. The CDR3 is 14 amino acids. The CDR3: CASQTSGGSYEQYF. The CDR3 DNA reads TGTGCCAGCCAAACTAGCGGGGGCTCCTACGAGCAGTACTTC.

The CDR3 nucleotides are TGCGCCAGCAGCCAAGTCGGTATCATCTCGAACACCGGGGAGCTGTTTTTT. Protein: CASSQVGIISNTGELFF. The chain uses TRBV4-3 and TRBJ2-2; D is unclear. Germline CDR1 reads LGHNA; CDR2 reads YSLEER. V was clipped by 1 base and J by 0 bases, with 12 bases between them. The CDR3 sequence is 17 residues long.

The chain joins TRBV5-1 to TRBJ1-6; D may be TRBD1 (6 bases). V was trimmed by 4 bases and J by 8 bases, leaving 10 bases between them. The CDR3 is 13 amino acids. CDR1 is SGHRS and CDR2 is YFSETQ in the germline V gene. The CDR3 here is CASSHRVHSPLHF. The DNA for the CDR3 is TGCGCCAGCAGCCACAGGGTTCATTCACCCCTCCACTTT.

The gene calls are TRBV21-1 and TRBJ2-7; the D segment call TRBD2 is taken from the table without a DNA check. TRBV21-1 is tagged as a pseudogene. This CDR3 has 10 amino acids. The CDR3 here is CASSKEAGLV. CDR3 DNA sequence: TGTGCCAGCAGCAAAGAGGCCGGACTCGTC.

The V and J genes are TRBV9 and TRBJ2-3; the match to TRBD2 covers 9 bases. The CDR3 contains 16 residues. CDR1 and CDR2 from the germline V gene are SGDLS and YYNGEE. V lost 0 bases to trimming and J lost 5 bases; unmatched junction nucleotides: 7. CDR3: CASSVESGGPGDTQYF. The DNA for the CDR3 is TGTGCCAGCAGCGTAGAGAGCGGGGGGCCAGGAGATACGCAGTATTTT. Looking up the rest from reference TRBV9 and TRBJ2-3 gives the full variable domain: DSGVTQTPKHLITATGQRVTLRCSPRSGDLSVYWYQQSLDQGLQFLIQYYNGEERAKGNILERFSAQQFPDLHSELNLSSLELGDSALYFCASSVESGGPGDTQYFGPGTRLTVL.

The chain couples TRBV9 to TRBJ1-1; no clear D gene. The length of the CDR3 is 12 residues. The germline gives CDR1 SGDLS, CDR2 YYNGEE. V was clipped by 3 bases and J by 4 bases, with 7 bases between them. Here the CDR3 reads CASSGWSTEAFF. The DNA of the CDR3 is TGTGCCAGCAGCGGGTGGAGCACTGAAGCTTTCTTT.

The chain recombines TRBV7-2 with TRBJ2-1; 10 bases are a match to TRBD2. CDR3 length: 18 amino acids. Germline V CDR1 and CDR2: SGHTA, FQGNSA. Trimming at V came to 1 base and at J to 7 bases, leaving 13 bases not matched to a gene. The CDR3 sequence is CASSLGRLAGGINNEQFF. The CDR3 DNA sequence: TGTGCCAGCAGCTTAGGTCGGTTAGCGGGGGGAATAAATAATGAGCAGTTCTTC.

This clonotype was seen just once. The chain employs TRBV6-5 and TRBJ1-2, with TRBD1 identical over 7 bases. Germline V gene lookup returns CDR1 MNHEY and CDR2 SVGAGI. The CDR3 has 13 residues. J was trimmed by 7 bases and V by 2 bases; bases with no gene match: 4. CDR3 residues: CASSYRQGSGYTF. The CDR3 nucleotides read TGTGCCAGCAGTTACCGACAGGGATCTGGCTACACCTTC.

The chain joins TRBV27 to TRBJ1-6, with 7 bases identical to TRBD1. CDR1 and CDR2 (germline): MNHEY, SMNVEV (reference sequence). The CDR3 is made up of 17 amino acids. J was trimmed by 4 bases and V by 5 bases; bases with no gene match: 11. The CDR3 loop reads CASSPQGRTGYNSPLHF. The CDR3 DNA follows: TGTGCCAGCAGTCCTCAAGGGAGGACAGGTTATAATTCACCCCTCCACTTT.

The chain is built from TRBV11-2 and TRBJ2-1; D possibly uses TRBD1 or TRBD2 (5 bases each). CDR1 is SGHAT, CDR2 FQNNGV, per germline. The CDR3 contains 15 residues. V lost 6 bases, J lost 4 bases, and 16 bases lay in between. The CDR3 DNA reads as TGTGCCAGCAGACCCGGCCGGGGCCGGTACAATGAGCAGTTCTTC. It codes for CASRPGRGRYNEQFF.

The chain carries TRBV5-1 and TRBJ1-1, with D maybe TRBD1 (6 bases). The CDR3 covers 14 residues. Germline V CDR1 and CDR2: SGHRS, YFSETQ. Trimming left V 2 bases short and J 6 bases short, with 14 bases between. CDR3 protein: CASSLGAGAPEAFF. CDR3 DNA sequence: TGCGCCAGCAGCTTAGGCGCAGGGGCCCCTGAAGCTTTCTTT.

This chain connects TRBV28 to TRBJ2-7; 8 bases match TRBD1. Germline V gene data show CDR1 as MDHEN and CDR2 as SYDVKM. This CDR3 is built from 15 residues. J lost 2 bases, V lost 7 bases, and 10 bases had no gene match. The DNA of the CDR3 is TGTGCCAGCAACAGGGGGAACCCTACTGCCTACGAGCAGTACTTC. It translates to CASNRGNPTAYEQYF.

The V gene is TRBV28, the J gene TRBJ1-2, with a possible D match to TRBD1 (6 bases). Trimming took off 4 bases at V and 4 bases at J, with 10 bases between the two ends. Germline CDR1 MDHEN, CDR2 SYDVKM. The CDR3 spans 13 residues. The CDR3 here is CASSSRQVYGYTF. DNA for the CDR3: TGTGCCAGCAGTTCCCGACAGGTCTATGGCTACACCTTC.

V usage is TRBV7-2 and J usage is TRBJ2-1; 7 positions match TRBD2. Germline V gene data show CDR1 as SGHTA and CDR2 as FQGNSA. The CDR3 has 16 residues. V lost 5 bases to trimming and J lost 2 bases; unmatched junction nucleotides: 9. CDR3 coding DNA: TGTGCCAGCAGCCCGTCAGCGGGGAAGCCCTACAATGAGCAGTTCTTC. Translation: CASSPSAGKPYNEQFF.

The chain is built from TRBV7-2 and TRBJ1-2; TRBD1 might be the D (5 bases). CDR1 is SGHTA, CDR2 FQGNSA, per germline. There are 16 residues in the CDR3. Trimming took 1 base from V and 5 from J, leaving 17 bases between them. The DNA of the CDR3 is TGTGCCAGCAGCTTAGGAGGCGCGGGGGTGATATATGGCTACACCTTC. Its protein product is CASSLGGAGVIYGYTF.

The chain recombines TRBV29-1 with TRBJ2-2, with TRBD2 identical over 13 bases. The CDR3 length is 14 residues. J was trimmed by 4 bases and V by 7 bases; bases with no gene match: 3. The germline V gene encodes CDR1 SQVTM and CDR2 ANQGSEA. In nucleotides, the CDR3 is TGCAGCGGACTAGCGGGGGGTGGCACCGGGGAGCTGTTTTTT. Encoded protein: CSGLAGGGTGELFF.

The CDR3 sequence is CASSLAQVERGQQFF. As DNA, the CDR3 is TGCGCCAGCAGCTTGGCCCAAGTTGAGCGGGGCCAGCAGTTCTTC. The chain combines TRBV5-1 with TRBJ2-1; 7 positions match TRBD2. Losses at the gene ends were 0 bases for V and 11 bases for J; bases not matched to a gene: 11. Germline lookup yields CDR1 SGHRS and CDR2 YFSETQ. This CDR3 region has 15 residues.

The gene calls are TRBV24-1 and TRBJ2-5; 7 bases align to TRBD2. This CDR3 is 15 amino acids long. Germline loops: CDR1 KGHDR, CDR2 SFDVKD. Trimming took 5 bases from V and 4 from J; bases not matched to a gene: 9. The CDR3 region is CATSVGGSGLETQYF. CDR3 coding DNA: TGTGCCACCAGTGTGGGGGGTAGCGGGTTAGAGACCCAGTACTTC.

This chain links TRBV5-6 with TRBJ1-3, with D possibly matching TRBD1 (6 bases). Looked up from germline, CDR1 is SGHDT and CDR2 is YYEEEE. V was clipped by 7 bases and J by 7 bases, with 12 bases between them. The CDR3 contains 12 residues. The CDR3, as DNA: TGTGCCAGCGCCTACAGGGAGAACACCATATATTTT. Translation: CASAYRENTIYF.

The CDR3 spells CAWSVGGNTEAFF. DNA of the CDR3: TGTGCCTGGAGTGTCGGGGGGAACACTGAAGCTTTCTTT. The chain joins TRBV30 to TRBJ1-1; D might be TRBD1 (5 bases). The CDR3 sequence is 13 residues long. Germline-derived CDR1 and CDR2 are GTSNPN and SVGIG (reference sequence). Trimming cost V 0 bases and J 1 base, with 6 bases left between them. Drawing the rest from reference TRBV30 and TRBJ1-1, the complete variable domain is SQTIHQWPATLVQPVGSPLSLECTVEGTSNPNLYWYRQAAGRGLQLLFYSVGIGQISSEVPQNLSASRPQDRQFILSSKKLLLSDSGFYLCAWSVGGNTEAFFGQGTRLTVV.

The chain is built from TRBV7-9 and TRBJ1-2; D remains unclear. The CDR3 is made up of 12 amino acids. Trimming removed 5 bases from V and 2 bases from J, with 6 bases in between. From germline, CDR1 is SEHNR and CDR2 FQNEAQ (reference sequence). The CDR3 DNA is TGTGCCAGCAGCCCCAAGAACTATGGCTACACCTTC. The encoded protein is CASSPKNYGYTF.

This chain links TRBV7-6 with TRBJ2-7; D possibly uses TRBD1 or TRBD2 (5 bases each). In germline, CDR1 is SGHVS, CDR2 FNYEAQ. With 5 bases removed from V and 2 bases from J, the gap between germline ends came to 22 bases. The CDR3 totals 17 residues. The CDR3 sequence is CASSVGTANPLPYEQYF. In DNA form, the CDR3 reads TGTGCCAGCAGCGTCGGGACCGCTAATCCCCTTCCCTACGAGCAGTACTTC.